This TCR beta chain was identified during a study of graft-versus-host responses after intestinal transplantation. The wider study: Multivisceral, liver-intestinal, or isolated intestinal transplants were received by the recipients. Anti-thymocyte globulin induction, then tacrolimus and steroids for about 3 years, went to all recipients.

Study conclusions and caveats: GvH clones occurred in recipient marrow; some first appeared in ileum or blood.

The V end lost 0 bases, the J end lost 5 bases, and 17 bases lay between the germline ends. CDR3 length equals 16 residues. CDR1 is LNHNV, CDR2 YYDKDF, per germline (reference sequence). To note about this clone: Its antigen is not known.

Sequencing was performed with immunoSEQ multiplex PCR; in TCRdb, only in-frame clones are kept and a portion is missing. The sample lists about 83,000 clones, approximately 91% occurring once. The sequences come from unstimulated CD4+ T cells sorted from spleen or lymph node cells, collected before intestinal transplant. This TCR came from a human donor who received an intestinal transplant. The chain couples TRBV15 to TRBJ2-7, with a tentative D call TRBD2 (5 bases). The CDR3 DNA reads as TGTGCCACCAGCAGAGAAGAGGGTAGCGCGGGCCACGAGCAGTACTTC. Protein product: CATSREEGSAGHEQYF.